This entry describes one TCR beta chain. One end of the junction is discordant with germline, which a read error may explain. Profiled with immunoSEQ multiplex PCR; TCRdb holds only in-frame clones, not every one. The profile shows a few hundred thousand clones, roughly 67% of them singletons. The source of the sample is a study of cytotoxic CD8 clonotypes in ibrutinib-treated CLL. Germline values: CDR1 MDHEN, CDR2 SYDVKM. The CDR3 loop spans 13 amino acids. This chain connects TRBV28 to TRBJ1-2; no firm D call. The sequencing here drew on PBMCs, taken after 36 months of ibrutinib treatment. This TCR was recovered from a human donor with chronic lymphocytic leukemia. DNA for the CDR3: TGTGCCAGCAGCCCTTTAGGTTATCTGCCGTCCCTATTC. It yields the protein CASSPLGYLPSLF.